The 27 T cell receptor beta chains listed next were all sequenced from one sample in a study of blood T cell repertoires in COVID-19 (dated by TCRdb to 2020 to 2021). The library was obtained by the immunoSEQ multiplex PCR assay. Here the immuneACCESS table is served through TCRdb, limited to in-frame sequences with V and J called. Missing clones are a known gap in these copies; in checked studies unresolved V genes cover under half, and the rest lacks a known reason. The sample yields under 45,000 clones; over 80% were counted once. Roughly a tenth of the sample comes from the top ten. Sequences were obtained from peripheral blood. These receptors came from a human donor in a cohort sampled during active COVID-19.

In its sample, this clone was seen once. The V gene is TRBV7-9, the J gene TRBJ1-1, with TRBD1 as a possible D gene (5 bases). Germline V gene lookup returns CDR1 SEHNR and CDR2 FQNEAQ (reference sequence). The V gene lost 5 bases and the J gene lost 1 base, with 8 bases spanning the gap. The CDR3 is 13 amino acids. As DNA, the CDR3 is TGTGCCAGCAGCACCACAGGGAACACTGAAGCTTTCTTT. It specifies CASSTTGNTEAFF.

V is TRBV28 and J is TRBJ1-5; no clear D. The CDR3 spans 15 residues. Deletions cut 2 bases from V and 3 bases from J, with 11 bases between. The germline V gene encodes CDR1 MDHEN and CDR2 SYDVKM. The CDR3 DNA reads TGTGCCAGCAGTTTAAGGCAGACTTCCAATCAGCCCCAGCATTTT. Translating it yields CASSLRQTSNQPQHF.

This clone was picked up one time. V gene TRBV6-5 combines with J gene TRBJ2-7; D is undetermined. V lost 0 bases and J 4 bases, leaving 4 bases between the germline ends. The CDR3 covers 12 residues. CDR1 and CDR2 (germline): MNHEY, SVGAGI. The CDR3 here is CASSYSSYEQYF. The CDR3 DNA sequence: TGTGCCAGCAGTTACTCTTCGTACGAGCAGTACTTC.

About this clone itself: Sequence at one end of the junction differs from germline and may be a read error. The chain carries TRBV2 and TRBJ2-3, with 9 bases lining up with TRBD2. The CDR3 has 16 residues. Germline-derived CDR1 and CDR2 are SNHLY and FYNNEI. CDR3 sequence reads: CGSSLGGGGATYTQYF. CDR3 coding DNA: TGTGGCAGCAGCCTCGGGGGCGGGGGGGCCACCTATACGCAGTATTTT.

The V and J genes are TRBV12-3 or TRBV12-4 and TRBJ1-1; D unclear. The length of the CDR3 is 13 residues. Trimming pared 2 bases from V and 0 bases from J, leaving 4 bases between. CDR3 region: CASSLHLNTEAFF. CDR3 bases: TGTGCCAGCAGTTTACATTTGAACACTGAAGCTTTCTTT.

The J gene is TRBJ1-1, the V gene TRBV18; TRBD1 aligns across 9 bases. CDR3 size: 15 residues. After removal of 1 base from V and 5 bases from J, the junction contained 5 bases not matched to a gene. Germline lookup yields CDR1 KGHSH and CDR2 LQKENI. The CDR3 sequence: CASSPLGQGRTEAFF. CDR3 DNA sequence: TGTGCCAGCTCACCACTGGGACAGGGAAGGACTGAAGCTTTCTTT.

The V gene is TRBV19, the J gene TRBJ2-1; D perhaps matches TRBD2 (7 bases). Germline-derived CDR1 and CDR2 are LNHDA and SQIVND (reference sequence). The CDR3 is 15 amino acids. V was cut by 1 base and J by 2 bases, with 9 bases left in between. CDR3 coding DNA: TGTGCCAGTAGTATAGCGGGGGGCCCCTACAATGAGCAGTTCTTC. It codes for CASSIAGGPYNEQFF.

This chain links TRBV18 with TRBJ1-2; maybe TRBD1 (6 bases). CDR3 length equals 14 residues. Deletions cut 5 bases from V and 10 bases from J, with 20 bases between. Germline lookup yields CDR1 KGHSH and CDR2 LQKENI. The CDR3, as DNA: TGTGCCAGCTCAATGGCGACAGGTATGGATGTCTACACCTTC. Translating gives CASSMATGMDVYTF.

The chain carries TRBV10-3 and TRBJ1-1; maybe TRBD1 (5 bases). This CDR3 is 15 amino acids long. The germline V and J ends were trimmed by 0 bases and 4 bases, with 12 bases remaining between them. Germline CDR1 is ENHRY and CDR2 is SYGVKD. The CDR3 sequence: CAISESGQGGTEAFF. DNA for the CDR3: TGTGCCATCAGTGAGTCAGGGCAGGGCGGCACTGAAGCTTTCTTT.

This clone was seen more than once but under ten times. V usage is TRBV21-1 and J usage is TRBJ1-5; TRBD1 reflects the table's D call only, with no check against the DNA. TRBV21-1 corresponds to a pseudogene. The CDR3 sequence is 17 residues long. Here the CDR3 DNA reads TGTGCCGAGGCCCCCCGCACCCGGGACAGCCCAAATCAGCCCCAGCATTTT. This encodes CAEAPRTRDSPNQPQHF.

This clone was detected a few times. The CDR3 bases are TGTGCCTGGAGGCTGACAGGGGCCAATGAGCAGTTCTTC. The encoded protein is CAWRLTGANEQFF. The chain combines TRBV30 with TRBJ2-1; 8 positions match TRBD1. Trimming removed 3 bases from V and 6 bases from J; junction bases left unmatched: 4. Germline loops: CDR1 GTSNPN, CDR2 SVGIG (reference sequence). CDR3 length equals 13 residues. Variable domain in full (rest from reference TRBV30 and TRBJ2-1): SQTIHQWPATLVQPVGSPLSLECTVEGTSNPNLYWYRQAAGRGLQLLFYSVGIGQISSEVPQNLSASRPQDRQFILSSKKLLLSDSGFYLCAWRLTGANEQFFGPGTRLTVL.

Here the CDR3 DNA reads TGTGCCAGCAGCTTAACAGTTCTAAATGAAAAACTGTTTTTT. Residues: CASSLTVLNEKLFF. The chain recombines TRBV7-2 with TRBJ1-4, with no clear D. The germline CDR1 and CDR2 sequences are SGHTA and FQGNSA. Trimming removed 2 bases from V and 5 bases from J, with 9 bases in between. This CDR3 spans 14 amino acids. The full variable domain, in which reference TRBV7-2 and TRBJ1-4 provide the parts outside the CDR3, is GAGVSQSPSNKVTEKGKDVELRCDPISGHTALYWYRQSLGQGLEFLIYFQGNSAPDKSGLPSDRFSAERTGGSVSTLTIQRTQQEDSAVYLCASSLTVLNEKLFFGSGTQLSVL.

The chain recombines TRBV18 with TRBJ1-4; D gene unclear. CDR3 length: 14 residues. V gave up 6 bases and J gave up 5 bases, with 13 bases separating them. Per germline, CDR1 KGHSH and CDR2 LQKENI. The CDR3: CASSSRELNEKLFF. Written as DNA, the CDR3 is TGTGCCAGCTCCTCCCGGGAACTAAATGAAAAACTGTTTTTT.

The V call is TRBV9, the J call TRBJ1-2; 9 bases match TRBD1. The CDR3 sequence is 16 residues long. V was clipped by 3 bases and J by 4 bases; unmatched bases: 10. CDR1 SGDLS and CDR2 YYNGEE come from the germline V gene. CDR3 protein: CASSDGTGMELYGYTF. CDR3 coding DNA: TGTGCCAGCAGCGATGGGACAGGGATGGAACTCTATGGCTACACCTTC.

CDR3 protein: CASSLTGGSTDTQYF. CDR3 bases: TGTGCCAGCAGCTTGACAGGGGGTAGCACAGATACGCAGTATTTT. This chain uses TRBV5-8 with TRBJ2-3, with 8 bases aligning to TRBD1. After removal of 1 base from V and 0 bases from J, the junction contained 1 base not matched to a gene. Germline CDR1 is SGHTS and CDR2 is YDEGEE. The CDR3 runs 15 residues.

This sequence joins TRBV20-1 and TRBJ1-5; no clear D gene. In germline, CDR1 is DFQATT, CDR2 SNEGSKA (reference sequence). Trimming took 3 bases from V and 0 from J, leaving 12 bases between them. The CDR3 sequence is 15 residues long. The CDR3 region has the DNA TGCAGTGCTAGTACCCAGGCCCATAGCAATCAGCCCCAGCATTTT. This sequence encodes CSASTQAHSNQPQHF.

The genes are TRBV15 and TRBJ2-7; D is ambiguous. CDR1 is LNHNV, CDR2 YYDKDF, per germline (reference sequence). The CDR3 runs to 13 residues. Trimming cost V 1 base and J 0 bases, with 4 bases left between them. CDR3 coding DNA: TGTGCCACCAGCAGAGGCAGCTCCTACGAGCAGTACTTC. Encoded protein: CATSRGSSYEQYF.

The J gene is TRBJ2-5, the V gene TRBV5-6; 10 nucleotides line up with TRBD2. The germline V gene has CDR1 SGHDT and CDR2 YYEEEE. This CDR3 contains 14 residues. The V gene end was trimmed by 4 bases and the J gene end by 10 bases; junction bases not matched to a gene: 10. CDR3 in amino acids: CASSLAGAPISQYF. The CDR3 region has the DNA TGTGCCAGCAGCCTAGCGGGGGCGCCCATCAGCCAGTACTTC.

The rearrangement joins TRBV7-2 to TRBJ2-7, with 8 bases lining up with TRBD2. This CDR3 has 16 amino acids. V lost 6 bases to trimming and J lost 7 bases; unmatched junction nucleotides: 17. Germline CDR1 and CDR2: SGHTA and FQGNSA. CDR3 sequence (DNA): TGTGCCAGCAGGTCCCTCCGGGGGGGGACTGTGGGTGAGCAGTACTTC. It yields the protein CASRSLRGGTVGEQYF.

The chain couples TRBV7-9 to TRBJ2-7; D possibly corresponds to TRBD2 (6 bases). Germline V CDR1 and CDR2: SEHNR, FQNEAQ (reference sequence). The CDR3 has 14 residues. The ends were cut back, 8 bases at V and 3 bases at J, with 17 bases in the middle. The DNA for the CDR3 is TGTGCCAGCGAGGACGGGACGGACTACTACGAGCAGTACTTC. Residues: CASEDGTDYYEQYF.

The chain combines TRBV7-9 with TRBJ2-5; 9 bases are shared with TRBD2. Germline V gene sequence: CDR1 SEHNR, CDR2 FQNEAQ (reference sequence). The CDR3 runs to 13 residues. V lost 8 bases, J lost 5 bases, and 6 bases stayed unmatched. The CDR3 DNA reads as TGTGCCAGCCTTCCCGCGGGAGGGGAGACCCAGTACTTC. Translated: CASLPAGGETQYF.

J is TRBJ2-6 and V is TRBV15; D gene unclear. CDR1 is LNHNV and CDR2 is YYDKDF in the germline V gene (reference sequence). CDR3 size: 16 residues. V was trimmed by 1 base and J by 0 bases, leaving 7 bases between them. CDR3 sequence reads: CATSRAVNSGANVLTF. DNA for the CDR3: TGTGCCACCAGCAGAGCAGTGAACTCTGGGGCCAACGTCCTGACTTTC.

The J gene is TRBJ1-5, the V gene TRBV27; D call uncertain. The germline V gene has CDR1 MNHEY and CDR2 SMNVEV (reference sequence). CDR3 size: 15 residues. Trimming removed 3 bases at V and 0 bases at J, with 9 bases between. CDR3 DNA sequence: TGTGCCAGCAGTTTCTATCCACTTAGCAATCAGCCCCAGCATTTT. Its protein product is CASSFYPLSNQPQHF.

This chain joins TRBV30 and TRBJ2-1; perhaps TRBD2 as D (7 bases). V dropped 4 bases and J dropped 3 bases, with 10 bases sitting between them. The CDR3 has 13 amino acids. Looked up from germline, CDR1 is GTSNPN and CDR2 is SVGIG (reference sequence). The CDR3 sequence is CAWKGDYYNEQFF. In DNA, the CDR3 is TGTGCCTGGAAGGGGGACTACTACAATGAGCAGTTCTTC.

J is TRBJ2-2 and V is TRBV7-2; D remains ambiguous. Germline values: CDR1 SGHTA, CDR2 FQGNSA. CDR3 size: 12 residues. V was shortened by 5 bases and J by 5 bases, with 6 bases between the two germline ends. CDR3 in DNA: TGTGCCAGCAGCGTTTATACCGGGGAGCTGTTTTTT. Translating gives CASSVYTGELFF.

The chain is built from TRBV28 and TRBJ2-7, with 7 positions matching TRBD1. Looked up from germline, CDR1 is MDHEN and CDR2 is SYDVKM. This CDR3 is built from 14 residues. The V gene end was trimmed by 2 bases and the J gene end by 3 bases; junction bases not matched to a gene: 4. CDR3 amino acids: CASSLTGQFYEQYF. As DNA, the CDR3 is TGTGCCAGCAGTTTAACGGGACAGTTCTACGAGCAGTACTTC. The complete variable domain, with remaining parts taken from reference TRBV28 and TRBJ2-7, reads DVKVTQSSRYLVKRTGEKVFLECVQDMDHENMFWYRQDPGLGLRLIYFSYDVKMKEKGDIPEGYSVSREKKERFSLILESASTNQTSMYLCASSLTGQFYEQYFGPGTRLTVT.

V usage is TRBV5-4 and J usage is TRBJ2-7; possibly TRBD2 for D (5 bases). The germline CDR1 and CDR2 sequences are SGHNT and YYREEE (reference sequence). This CDR3 spans 14 amino acids. V lost 4 bases and J 0 bases, leaving 11 bases between the germline ends. The CDR3 bases are TGTGCCAGCAGCCCCCGGGGTTTCTCCTACGAGCAGTACTTC. It is translated as CASSPRGFSYEQYF.